This T cell receptor (beta chain) was captured in a study of cytomegalovirus exposure and HLA in healthy donors. Study details: Across 350 to 500 genotyped donors, 65% to 90% landed in the Caucasian-associated ancestry cluster. Study-wide points: Rarity marked most TCR sequences, yet some public TCRs occurred in many donors. The authors later linked a missense DCLRE1C variant to TCR beta V- and J-gene trimming.

CDR1 is LNHNV and CDR2 is YYDKDF in the germline V gene (reference sequence). There are 13 residues in the CDR3. Deletions cut 0 bases from V and 8 bases from J, with 7 bases between. This clone was seen a handful of times. The target antigen is unknown. Both 60 Vbeta primers and 13 Jbeta primers went into the PCR. The protocol was immunoSEQ multiplex PCR, while the TCRdb copy is restricted to in-frame clones and leaves out a portion. The sample lists about 140,000 clones; more than 7.5% were seen once. This chain joins TRBV15 and TRBJ1-4; D not resolved. Sequenced: PBMCs. The TCR originated in a man aged 45-65 years in good health and CMV-seronegative. CDR3 sequence reads: CATSRDRREKLFF. CDR3 coding DNA: TGTGCCACCAGCAGAGATCGCCGGGAAAAACTGTTTTTT.